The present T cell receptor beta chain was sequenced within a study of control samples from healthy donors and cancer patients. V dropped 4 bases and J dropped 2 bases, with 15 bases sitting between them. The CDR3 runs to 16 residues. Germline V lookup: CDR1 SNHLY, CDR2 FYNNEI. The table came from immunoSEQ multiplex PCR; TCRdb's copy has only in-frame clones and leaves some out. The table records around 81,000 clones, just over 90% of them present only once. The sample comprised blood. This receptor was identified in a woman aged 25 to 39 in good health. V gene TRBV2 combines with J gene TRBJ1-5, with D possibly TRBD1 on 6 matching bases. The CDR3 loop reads CASSVTMTGGNQPQHF. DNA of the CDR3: TGTGCCAGCAGTGTAACGATGACAGGTGGCAATCAGCCCCAGCATTTT.